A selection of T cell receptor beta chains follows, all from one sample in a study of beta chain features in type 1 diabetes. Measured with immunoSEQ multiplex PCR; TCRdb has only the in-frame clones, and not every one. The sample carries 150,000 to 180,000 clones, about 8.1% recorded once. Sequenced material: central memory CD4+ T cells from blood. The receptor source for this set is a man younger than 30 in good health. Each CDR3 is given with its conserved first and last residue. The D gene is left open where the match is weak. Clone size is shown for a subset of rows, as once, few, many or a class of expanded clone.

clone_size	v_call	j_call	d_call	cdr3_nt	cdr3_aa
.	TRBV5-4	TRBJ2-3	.	TGTGCCAGCAGCTTGGGACTCTCCACAGATACGCAGTATTTT	CASSLGLSTDTQYF
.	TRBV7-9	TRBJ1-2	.	TGTGCCAGCAGCGTGTCGGGGGGACAAACTGCTTATTATGGCTACACCTTC	CASSVSGGQTAYYGYTF
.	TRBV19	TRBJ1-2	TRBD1	TGTGCCAGTAGTGAAGGAGGACAGGGTCGCTACACCTTC	CASSEGGQGRYTF
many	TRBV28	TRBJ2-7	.	TGTGCCAGCAGCTCCGGACTCTACGAGCAGTACTTC	CASSSGLYEQYF
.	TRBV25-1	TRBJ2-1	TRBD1	TGTGCCAGCAGTGACCCGGGACAGACGTCGGGGAATGAGCAGTTCTTC	CASSDPGQTSGNEQFF
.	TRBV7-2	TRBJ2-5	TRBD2	TGTGCCAGCAGCTTAGAACGGGGGGGGAGGCAGACCCAGTACTTC	CASSLERGGRQTQYF
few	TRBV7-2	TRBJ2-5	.	TGTGCCAGCAGCAGATCTAACCAAGAGACCCAGTACTTC	CASSRSNQETQYF
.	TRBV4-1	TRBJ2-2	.	TGCGCCAGCAGCCACGGTCTAGGTTGGCGGGGGCCCGGGGAGCTGTTTTTT	CASSHGLGWRGPGELFF
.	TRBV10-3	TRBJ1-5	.	TGTGCCATCAGCACCCGGGACATAGGGGAGCCCCAGCATTTT	CAISTRDIGEPQHF
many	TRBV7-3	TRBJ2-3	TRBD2	TGTGCCAGCGCCACTAGCGGGGGTGAAGATACGCAGTATTTT	CASATSGGEDTQYF
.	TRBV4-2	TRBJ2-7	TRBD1	TGTGCCAGCAGCCCGCCCACAGGGACAGGGGTCTACGAGCAGTACTTC	CASSPPTGTGVYEQYF
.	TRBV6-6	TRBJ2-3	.	TGTGCCAGCAGCCAAGCTATGGATACGCAGTATTTT	CASSQAMDTQYF
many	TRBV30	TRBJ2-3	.	TGTGCCTGGAGTCTCTGGGGCTTAGCGGTAGGGTCGCAGTATTTT	CAWSLWGLAVGSQYF
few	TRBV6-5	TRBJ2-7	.	TGTGCCAGCAGAGACAGCCTAGTAGCCTACGAGCAGTACTTC	CASRDSLVAYEQYF
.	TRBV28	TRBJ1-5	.	TGTGCCAGCAGCAGTAGGACAGCCGCTCTTAAGCCCCAGCATTTT	CASSSRTAALKPQHF
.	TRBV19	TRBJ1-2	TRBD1	TGTGCCAGTAACCCGGGACAGGGGGCGAACTATGGCTACACCTTC	CASNPGQGANYGYTF
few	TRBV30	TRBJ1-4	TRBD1	TGTGCCGGGAGCTACAGGGGGCTTCGGGAAAAACTGTTTTTT	CAGSYRGLREKLFF
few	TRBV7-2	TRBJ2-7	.	TGTGCCAGCAGCTCAGGGTTAGGGTTTTACGAGCAGTACTTC	CASSSGLGFYEQYF
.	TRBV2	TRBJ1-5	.	TGTGCCAGCAGTGTGCGGCGTCGGGATCAGCCCCAGCATTTT	CASSVRRRDQPQHF
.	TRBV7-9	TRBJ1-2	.	TGTGCCAGCAGAAGCTCGGGGGGGTTTAACTATGGCTACACCTTC	CASRSSGGFNYGYTF
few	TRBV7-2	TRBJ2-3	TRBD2	TGTGCCAGCAGTTTTAGCGGGGGGGACACAGATACGCAGTATTTT	CASSFSGGDTDTQYF
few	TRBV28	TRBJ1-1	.	TGTGCCAGCACCCGACGGAGCGAAGCTTTCTTT	CASTRRSEAFF
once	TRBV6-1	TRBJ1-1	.	TGTGCCAGCAGTGACAGTTTAAACACTGAAGCTTTCTTT	CASSDSLNTEAFF
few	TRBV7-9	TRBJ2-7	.	TGTGCCAGCAGCCTTGGGCTCGAGCAGTACTTC	CASSLGLEQYF
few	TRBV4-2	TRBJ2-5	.	TGTGCCAGCAGCCAACTATCCCGCGGGAATCAAGAGACCCAGTACTTC	CASSQLSRGNQETQYF
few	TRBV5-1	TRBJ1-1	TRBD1	TGCGCCAGCAGCCCACAGGGGGCGGAATCAGCTTTCTTT	CASSPQGAESAFF
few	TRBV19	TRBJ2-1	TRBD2	TGTGCCAGTAGTATAAGCTTGACTGCGGGAGGGAATTACAATGAGCAGTTCTTC	CASSISLTAGGNYNEQFF
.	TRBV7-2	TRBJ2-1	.	TGTGCCAGCAGCTTAATCGGAAGCGGATATAGCGAGCAGTTCTTC	CASSLIGSGYSEQFF
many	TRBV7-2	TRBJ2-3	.	TGTGCCAGCAGCCCAGTTTTGGATACGCAGTATTTT	CASSPVLDTQYF
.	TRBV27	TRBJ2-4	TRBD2	TGTGCCAGCAGTTGGGGCCCGAGGGGCGGGAGCGGGAACATTCAGTACTTC	CASSWGPRGGSGNIQYF
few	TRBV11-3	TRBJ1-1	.	TGTGCCAGCAGCTTAGGGCCGAACACTGAAGCTTTCTTT	CASSLGPNTEAFF
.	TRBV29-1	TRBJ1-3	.	TGCAGCGTTGTTTCTCTCGGGGGAAACACCATATATTTT	CSVVSLGGNTIYF
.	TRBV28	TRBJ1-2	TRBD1	TGTGCCAGCACCGGGACAGTTTATGGCTACACCTTC	CASTGTVYGYTF
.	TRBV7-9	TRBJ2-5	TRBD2	TGTGCCAGCAGCTCGGGATTACTAGCGGGAGGAGGGGAGACCCAGTACTTC	CASSSGLLAGGGETQYF
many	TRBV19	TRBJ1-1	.	TGTGCCAGTAGGGAAAACAGTGAAGCTTTCTTT	CASRENSEAFF
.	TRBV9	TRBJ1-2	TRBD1	TGTGCCAGCAGCGAGGGGGACAGGGGCAACTATGGCTACACCTTC	CASSEGDRGNYGYTF
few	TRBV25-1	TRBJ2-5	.	TGTGCCAGCAGTCATCAAGAGACCCAGTACTTC	CASSHQETQYF
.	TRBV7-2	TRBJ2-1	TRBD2	TGTGCCAGCAGCGTTATGAGACTAGCGGGAGGGGGGACGGGTGAGCAGTTCTTC	CASSVMRLAGGGTGEQFF
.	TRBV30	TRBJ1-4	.	TGTGCCTGGACTCCAATTTGGGGGCCAACTAATGAAAAACTGTTTTTT	CAWTPIWGPTNEKLFF
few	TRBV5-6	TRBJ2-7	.	TGTGCCAGCAGCTTGTGGCAGGCCTACGAGCAGTACTTC	CASSLWQAYEQYF
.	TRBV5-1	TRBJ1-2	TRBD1	TGCGCCAGCAGCATGACAGGGACCCCTAACTATGGCTACACCTTC	CASSMTGTPNYGYTF
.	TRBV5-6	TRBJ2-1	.	TGTGCCAGCAGCACCCCCGGGTACAATGAGCAGTTCTTC	CASSTPGYNEQFF
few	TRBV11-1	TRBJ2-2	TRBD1	TGTGCCAGCAGCACCCGACAGGGGGTCACCGGGGAGCTGTTTTTT	CASSTRQGVTGELFF
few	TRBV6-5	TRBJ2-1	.	TGTGCCAGCAGTTACTCGTTAAGGGGCGCATACAATGAGCAGTTCTTC	CASSYSLRGAYNEQFF
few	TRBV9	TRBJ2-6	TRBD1	TGTGCCAGCTCCGGGACAGGGCCTTCTGGGGCCAACGTCCTGACTTTC	CASSGTGPSGANVLTF
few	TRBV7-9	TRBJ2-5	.	TGTGCCAGCAGCTTAGAAGGAACAGGGCTGGAGCAGTACTTC	CASSLEGTGLEQYF
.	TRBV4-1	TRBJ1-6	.	TGCGCCAGCAGCCAAGTCGGGTTTGCTAATTCACCCCTCCACTTT	CASSQVGFANSPLHF
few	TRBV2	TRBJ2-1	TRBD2	TGTGCCAGCAGCTCGACTAGCGTAGGCTACAATGAGCAGTTCTTC	CASSSTSVGYNEQFF
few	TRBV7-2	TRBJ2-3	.	TGTGCCAGCAGCTTAGCCCACTCGGGCACAGATACGCAGTATTTT	CASSLAHSGTDTQYF
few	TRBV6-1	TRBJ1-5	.	TGTGCCAGCAGGACAACGGGGAGCAATCAGCCCCAGCATTTT	CASRTTGSNQPQHF